These 3 T cell receptor beta chains were all obtained from the same sample, sequenced in a study of OX40 agonist ivuxolimab in advanced cancers. Sequencing was performed with immunoSEQ multiplex PCR; in TCRdb, only in-frame clones are kept and a portion is missing. The sample gives 65,000 to 70,000 clones, around 73% of which show up once; around 1.6% is in the top ten. The sequences come from CD4+ or CD8+ T cells sorted from blood, collected in a trial of the OX40 agonist ivuxolimab. Receptors were obtained from an adult with an advanced solid tumor such as melanoma, head and neck, liver or kidney cancer.

The V call is TRBV28, the J call TRBJ2-5; TRBD1 matches 8 bases. CDR1 is MDHEN and CDR2 is SYDVKM in the germline V gene. The J segment lost 1 base and the V segment lost 4 bases, leaving 2 bases of the junction unmatched. The CDR3 has 14 amino acids. The CDR3 loop is CASSSGQAQETQYF. Here the CDR3 DNA reads TGTGCCAGCAGTTCGGGACAGGCCCAAGAGACCCAGTACTTC. The full variable domain, its missing parts supplied by reference TRBV28 and TRBJ2-5, is DVKVTQSSRYLVKRTGEKVFLECVQDMDHENMFWYRQDPGLGLRLIYFSYDVKMKEKGDIPEGYSVSREKKERFSLILESASTNQTSMYLCASSSGQAQETQYFGPGTRLLVL.

This chain links TRBV5-1 with TRBJ1-2; no firm D call. The CDR3 extends over 12 amino acids. V was trimmed by 2 bases and J by 6 bases, leaving 8 bases between them. Germline V lookup: CDR1 SGHRS, CDR2 YFSETQ. CDR3 protein: CASSLNGDGYTF. DNA of the CDR3: TGCGCCAGCAGCTTAAATGGCGATGGCTACACCTTC.

The chain combines TRBV30 with TRBJ2-5; TRBD2 matches at 7 bases. V trimming: 1 base; J trimming: 11 bases; junction bases outside the gene matches: 16. Germline CDR1 is GTSNPN and CDR2 is SVGIG (reference sequence). CDR3 size: 15 residues. CDR3 region: CAWSELGGGLVEQYF. For the CDR3, the DNA is TGTGCCTGGAGTGAGCTTGGCGGGGGATTAGTGGAGCAGTACTTC.